This TCR beta chain comes out of a study of low-dose radiotherapy and immunotherapy resistance in tumors. Overall study: In Cohort 2, 1 Gy per fraction was delivered every two weeks, for a total of 13 Gy over 26 weeks.

As for time point: before trial treatment. The V gene's germline CDR1 is MNHEY and CDR2 SMNVEV (reference sequence). The CDR3 loop spans 13 amino acids. Trimming cost V 5 bases and J 8 bases; bases outside gene matches: 4. Gene-specific TRAV and TRBV primers were used for first-strand cDNA, covering alpha and beta chains. TCRs underwent around 20 PCR cycles of amplification with a constant-region primer and V-primer adapter. Via MiXCR, TCRdb re-called the reads, giving one row per CDR3 protein. This table holds about 60,000 distinct CDR3 sequences, approximately 25% found once. The TCR was taken from a male donor with prostate cancer. The sequenced sample was PBMCs, obtained before treatment. The chain combines TRBV27 with TRBJ1-2, with 11 bases that match TRBD1. The CDR3 DNA sequence: TGTGCCAGCAGTCAGGACAGGGGGCTGGGCTACACCTTC. This codes for CASSQDRGLGYTF.